Below are 11 T cell receptor beta chains sequenced from a single sample in a study of T cells in Graves' hyperthyroidism and ophthalmopathy. Researchers took RNA transcripts and amplified the TCR beta CDR3 regions from them. A first-round RT-PCR of the TCR CDR3 used the HTBI primer set. TCRdb passed the multiplex PCR reads through MiXCR, listing each CDR3 protein once. The table shows 250,000 to 300,000 distinct CDR3 sequences, with roughly 19% occurring only once. The sample consisted of blood. Receptor source: a middle-aged man with Graves' ophthalmopathy.

A few counts support this clonotype. This rearrangement joins TRBV9 to TRBJ2-1; TRBD2 aligns across 12 bases. CDR1 SGDLS and CDR2 YYNGEE come from the germline V gene. Germline trimming cut 2 bases from V and 0 bases from J; bases unmatched to any gene: 6. This CDR3 comprises 18 residues. The CDR3 protein is CASSVGTSGSSSYNEQFF. The CDR3 DNA reads as TGTGCCAGCAGCGTGGGGACTAGCGGGTCCAGCTCCTACAATGAGCAGTTCTTC.

The V call is TRBV29-1, the J call TRBJ2-3, with no clear D. The germline V gene has CDR1 SQVTM and CDR2 ANQGSEA. This CDR3 has 12 amino acids. The V end lost 6 bases, the J end lost 1 base, and 8 bases lay between the germline ends. CDR3 sequence: CSVLTGTDTQYF. The CDR3 DNA sequence: TGCAGCGTACTGACTGGCACAGATACGCAGTATTTT.

This clonotype was counted many times. The rearrangement uses TRBV11-2 and TRBJ2-7; 10 bases line up with TRBD1. Germline-derived CDR1 and CDR2 are SGHAT and FQNNGV. The CDR3 has 15 residues. The ends lost 1 base at V and 2 bases at J; junction bases unmatched: 2. CDR3: CASSLVDRGAYEQYF. Written as DNA, the CDR3 is TGTGCCAGCAGCTTAGTGGACAGGGGGGCCTACGAGCAGTACTTC.

This clonotype occurred many times. The rearrangement uses TRBV5-1 and TRBJ2-1; D remains unclear. Trimming removed 4 bases from V and 8 bases from J, with 10 bases in between. Germline assignment: CDR1 SGHRS and CDR2 YFSETQ. CDR3 length: 12 residues. The CDR3 is CASSQSIHEQFF. In DNA, the CDR3 is TGCGCCAGCAGCCAATCCATTCATGAGCAGTTCTTC.

This clonotype has a handful of counts. This chain connects TRBV6-1 to TRBJ2-7, with TRBD1 matching over 7 bases. The CDR3 totals 16 residues. Germline V gives CDR1 MNHNS, CDR2 SASEGT. After removal of 6 bases from V and 1 base from J, the junction contained 12 bases not matched to a gene. Here the CDR3 DNA reads TGTGCCAGCAGAAGGGGCCTCGGGGACAGATCCTACGAGCAGTACTTC. Amino acids: CASRRGLGDRSYEQYF.

The V gene is TRBV6-1, the J gene TRBJ2-3, with TRBD2 identical over 10 bases. This CDR3 is 15 amino acids long. V dropped 1 base and J dropped 4; count of bases not matched to a gene: 2. The germline CDR1 and CDR2 sequences are MNHNS and SASEGT. For the CDR3, the DNA is TGTGCCAGCAGTGAAGAAGCGGGAGGGTCAGATACGCAGTATTTT. Its protein is CASSEEAGGSDTQYF.

The CDR3 DNA is TGTGCCAGCAGTGATAGCGCCTACAATGAGCAGTTCTTC. This sequence encodes CASSDSAYNEQFF. V usage is TRBV6-4 and J usage is TRBJ2-1, with D perhaps matching TRBD2 (5 bases). Germline CDR1 reads MRHNA; CDR2 reads SNTAGT. With 3 bases removed from V and 2 bases from J, the gap between germline ends came to 5 bases. CDR3 length: 13 amino acids.

Note on this clonotype: This may stem from a read error, because a much larger clone lies one nucleotide away. V usage is TRBV7-6 and J usage is TRBJ2-7; 7 nucleotides line up with TRBD2. The CDR3 extends over 18 amino acids. Germline V gene sequence: CDR1 SGHVS, CDR2 FNYEAQ. V lost 1 base and J lost 4; bases outside the gene matches: 16. The CDR3 DNA reads TGTGCCAGCAGCTTAGTAGCCGGCGGGGCTAGCGGTAGTTACGAGCAGTACTTC. It encodes CASSLVAGGASGSYEQYF.

This clonotype was detected many times. The V gene is TRBV29-1, the J gene TRBJ2-3; D gene ambiguous. CDR1 SQVTM and CDR2 ANQGSEA come from the germline V gene. V gave up 0 bases and J gave up 1 base, with 8 bases separating them. There are 14 residues in the CDR3. The CDR3 region has the DNA TGCAGCGTTGAAGATCCGGGCCGCACAGATACGCAGTATTTT. Residues: CSVEDPGRTDTQYF.

This clonotype came up a few times. The chain recombines TRBV5-4 with TRBJ1-5; 12 positions match TRBD1. The V gene's germline CDR1 is SGHNT and CDR2 YYREEE (reference sequence). The CDR3 runs to 18 residues. V lost 0 bases, J lost 3 bases, and 7 bases stayed unmatched. CDR3 loop: CASSLGGQGASNNQPQHF. The CDR3 DNA reads as TGTGCCAGCAGCTTGGGGGGACAGGGGGCGAGTAACAATCAGCCCCAGCATTTT.

The V call is TRBV7-9, the J call TRBJ1-1, with 8 nucleotides matching TRBD1. The CDR3 is 14 residues long. Germline CDR1 reads SEHNR; CDR2 reads FQNEAQ (reference sequence). Losses at the gene ends were 4 bases for V and 5 bases for J; bases not matched to a gene: 6. CDR3 bases: TGTGCCAGCAGCTCCGGACAGGGCTCTACTGAAGCTTTCTTT. Its protein is CASSSGQGSTEAFF.